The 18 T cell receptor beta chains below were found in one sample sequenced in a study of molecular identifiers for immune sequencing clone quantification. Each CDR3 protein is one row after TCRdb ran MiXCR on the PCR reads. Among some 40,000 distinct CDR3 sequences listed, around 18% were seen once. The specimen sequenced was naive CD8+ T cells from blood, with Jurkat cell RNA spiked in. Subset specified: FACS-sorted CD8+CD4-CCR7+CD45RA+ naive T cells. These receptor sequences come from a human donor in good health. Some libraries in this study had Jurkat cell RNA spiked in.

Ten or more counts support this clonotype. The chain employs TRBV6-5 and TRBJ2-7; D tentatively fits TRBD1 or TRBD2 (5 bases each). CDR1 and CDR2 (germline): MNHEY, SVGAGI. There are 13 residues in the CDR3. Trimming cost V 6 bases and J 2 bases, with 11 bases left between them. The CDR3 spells CASSPGPAYEQYF. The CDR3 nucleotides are TGTGCCAGCAGCCCGGGACCAGCCTACGAGCAGTACTTC.

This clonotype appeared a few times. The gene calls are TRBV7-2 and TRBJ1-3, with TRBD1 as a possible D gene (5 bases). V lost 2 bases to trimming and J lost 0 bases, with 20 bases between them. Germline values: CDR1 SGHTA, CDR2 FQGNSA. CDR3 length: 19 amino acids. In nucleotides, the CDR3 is TGTGCCAGCAGCTTAAGAGTCATCCTTGGGGCGGCCTCTGGAAACACCATATATTTT. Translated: CASSLRVILGAASGNTIYF. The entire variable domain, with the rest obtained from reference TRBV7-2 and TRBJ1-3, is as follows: GAGVSQSPSNKVTEKGKDVELRCDPISGHTALYWYRQSLGQGLEFLIYFQGNSAPDKSGLPSDRFSAERTGGSVSTLTIQRTQQEDSAVYLCASSLRVILGAASGNTIYFGEGSWLTVV.

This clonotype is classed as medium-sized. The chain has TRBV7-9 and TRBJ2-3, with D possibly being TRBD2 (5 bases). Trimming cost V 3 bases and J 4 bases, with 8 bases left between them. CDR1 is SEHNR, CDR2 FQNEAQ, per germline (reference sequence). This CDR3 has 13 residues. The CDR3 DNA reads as TGTGCCAGCAGCTTTGAGGGAGCAGATACGCAGTATTTT. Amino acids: CASSFEGADTQYF.

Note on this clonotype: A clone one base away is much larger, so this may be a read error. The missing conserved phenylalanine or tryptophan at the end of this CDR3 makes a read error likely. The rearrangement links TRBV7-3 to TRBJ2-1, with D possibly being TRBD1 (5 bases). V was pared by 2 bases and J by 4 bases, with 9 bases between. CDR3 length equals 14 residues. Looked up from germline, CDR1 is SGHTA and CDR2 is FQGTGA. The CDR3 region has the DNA TGTGCCAGCAGCTTAGTTCCAGGGTACAATGAGCAGTTCTCC. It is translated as CASSLVPGYNEQFS.

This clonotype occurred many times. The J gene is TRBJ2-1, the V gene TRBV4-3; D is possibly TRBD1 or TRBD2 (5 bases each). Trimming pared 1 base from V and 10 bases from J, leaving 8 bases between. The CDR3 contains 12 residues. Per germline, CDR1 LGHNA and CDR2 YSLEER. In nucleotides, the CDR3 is TGCGCCAGCAGCCAAGGGGGGAGCGAGCAGTTCTTC. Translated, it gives CASSQGGSEQFF.

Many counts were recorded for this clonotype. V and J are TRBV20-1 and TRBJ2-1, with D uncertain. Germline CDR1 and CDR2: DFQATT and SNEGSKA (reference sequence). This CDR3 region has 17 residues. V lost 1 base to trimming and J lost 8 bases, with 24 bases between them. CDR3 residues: CSARGWALEALVDEQFF. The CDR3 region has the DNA TGCAGTGCTAGAGGTTGGGCCCTAGAGGCTTTAGTGGATGAGCAGTTCTTC.

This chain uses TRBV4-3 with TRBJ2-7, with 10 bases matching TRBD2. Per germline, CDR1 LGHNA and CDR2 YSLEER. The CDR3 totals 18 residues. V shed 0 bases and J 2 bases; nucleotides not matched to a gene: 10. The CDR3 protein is CASSQDWGTAGGPYEQYF. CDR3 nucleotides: TGCGCCAGCAGCCAAGATTGGGGGACAGCGGGAGGGCCCTACGAGCAGTACTTC.

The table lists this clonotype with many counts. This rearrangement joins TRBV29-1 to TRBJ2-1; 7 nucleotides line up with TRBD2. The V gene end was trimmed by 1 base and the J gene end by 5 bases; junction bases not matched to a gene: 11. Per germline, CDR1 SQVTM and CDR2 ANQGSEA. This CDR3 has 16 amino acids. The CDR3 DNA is TGCAGCGTTGAAGTGCTGGGGGGGGGTTCGGACAATGAGCAGTTCTTC. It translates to CSVEVLGGGSDNEQFF.

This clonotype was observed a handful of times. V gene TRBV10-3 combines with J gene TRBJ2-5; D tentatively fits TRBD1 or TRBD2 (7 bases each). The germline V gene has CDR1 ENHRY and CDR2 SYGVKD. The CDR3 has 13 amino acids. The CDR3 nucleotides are TGTACCGCCCAGGGGGGGGAACAAGAGACCCAGTACTTC. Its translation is CTAQGGEQETQYF.

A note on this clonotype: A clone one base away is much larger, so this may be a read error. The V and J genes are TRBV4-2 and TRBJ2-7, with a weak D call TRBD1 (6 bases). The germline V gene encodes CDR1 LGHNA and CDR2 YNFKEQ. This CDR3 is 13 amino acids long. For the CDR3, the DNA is TGTGCCGGCAGCCCGGCAGGGGCCTACGAGCAGTACTTC. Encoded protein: CAGSPAGAYEQYF.

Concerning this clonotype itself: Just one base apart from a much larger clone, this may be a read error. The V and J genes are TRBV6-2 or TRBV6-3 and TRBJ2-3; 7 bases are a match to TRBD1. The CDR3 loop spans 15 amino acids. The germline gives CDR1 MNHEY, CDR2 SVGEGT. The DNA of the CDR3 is TGTGCCAGCAGTTACTGGCAGGGGGATTCGGATACGCGGTATTTT. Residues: CASSYWQGDSDTRYF.

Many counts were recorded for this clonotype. The CDR3 sequence is CASSGFDGHQETQYF. CDR3 nucleotides: TGCGCCAGCTCGGGCTTCGACGGCCACCAAGAGACCCAGTACTTC. V gene TRBV5-1 combines with J gene TRBJ2-5; D call uncertain. This CDR3 has 15 residues. V lost 7 bases and J 0 bases, leaving 16 bases between the germline ends. Germline CDR1 and CDR2: SGHRS and YFSETQ.

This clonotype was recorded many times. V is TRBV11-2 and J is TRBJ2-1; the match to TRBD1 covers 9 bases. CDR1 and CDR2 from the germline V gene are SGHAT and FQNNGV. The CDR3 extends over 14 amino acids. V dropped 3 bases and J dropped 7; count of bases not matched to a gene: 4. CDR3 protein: CASSLGQGMNEQFF. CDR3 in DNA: TGTGCCAGCAGCTTGGGACAGGGCATGAATGAGCAGTTCTTC.

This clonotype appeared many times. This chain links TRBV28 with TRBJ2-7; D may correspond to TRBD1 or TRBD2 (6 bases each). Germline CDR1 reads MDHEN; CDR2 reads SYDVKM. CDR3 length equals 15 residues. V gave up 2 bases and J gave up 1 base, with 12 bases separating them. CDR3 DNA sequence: TGTGCCAGCAGTTTAAGGGGGGTATTTTCCTACGAGCAGTACTTC. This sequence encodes CASSLRGVFSYEQYF.

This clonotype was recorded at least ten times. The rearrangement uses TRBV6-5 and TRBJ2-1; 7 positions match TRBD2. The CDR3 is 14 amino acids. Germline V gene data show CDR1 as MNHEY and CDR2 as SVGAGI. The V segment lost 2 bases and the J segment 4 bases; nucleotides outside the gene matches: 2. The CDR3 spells CASSYVGGYNEQFF. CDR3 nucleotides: TGTGCCAGCAGTTACGTGGGAGGGTACAATGAGCAGTTCTTC.

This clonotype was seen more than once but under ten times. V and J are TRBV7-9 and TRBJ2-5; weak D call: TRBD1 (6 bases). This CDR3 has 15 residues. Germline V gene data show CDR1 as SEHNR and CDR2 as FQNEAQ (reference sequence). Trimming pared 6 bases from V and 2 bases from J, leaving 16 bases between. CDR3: CASSSTTGQQETQYF. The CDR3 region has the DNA TGTGCCAGCAGTTCTACCACGGGACAACAAGAGACCCAGTACTTC.

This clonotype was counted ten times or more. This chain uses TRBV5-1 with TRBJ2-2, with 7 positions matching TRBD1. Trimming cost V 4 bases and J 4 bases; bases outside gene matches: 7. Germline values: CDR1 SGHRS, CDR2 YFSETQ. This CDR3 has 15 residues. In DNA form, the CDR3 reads TGCGCCAGCAGCCCGGCTACAGGGGCCACCGGGGAGCTGTTTTTT. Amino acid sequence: CASSPATGATGELFF.

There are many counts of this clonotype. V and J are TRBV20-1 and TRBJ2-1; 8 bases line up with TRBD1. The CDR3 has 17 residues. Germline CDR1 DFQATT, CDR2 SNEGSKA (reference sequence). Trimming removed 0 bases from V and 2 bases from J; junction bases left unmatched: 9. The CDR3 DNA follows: TGCAGTGCTAGAGATAATTTCCCGGACAGGGCCTACAATGAGCAGTTCTTC. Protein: CSARDNFPDRAYNEQFF.